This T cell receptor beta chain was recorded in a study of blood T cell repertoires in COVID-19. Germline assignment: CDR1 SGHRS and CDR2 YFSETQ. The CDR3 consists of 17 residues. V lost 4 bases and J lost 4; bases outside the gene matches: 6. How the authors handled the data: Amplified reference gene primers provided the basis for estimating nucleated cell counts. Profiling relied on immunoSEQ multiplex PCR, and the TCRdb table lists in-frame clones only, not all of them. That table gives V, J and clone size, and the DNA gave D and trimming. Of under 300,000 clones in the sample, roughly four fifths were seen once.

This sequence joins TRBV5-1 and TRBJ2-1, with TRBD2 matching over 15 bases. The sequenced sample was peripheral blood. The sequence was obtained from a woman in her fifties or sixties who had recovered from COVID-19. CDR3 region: CASSPPGLAGGYNEQFF. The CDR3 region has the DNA TGCGCCAGCAGCCCGCCGGGACTAGCGGGGGGATACAATGAGCAGTTCTTC.